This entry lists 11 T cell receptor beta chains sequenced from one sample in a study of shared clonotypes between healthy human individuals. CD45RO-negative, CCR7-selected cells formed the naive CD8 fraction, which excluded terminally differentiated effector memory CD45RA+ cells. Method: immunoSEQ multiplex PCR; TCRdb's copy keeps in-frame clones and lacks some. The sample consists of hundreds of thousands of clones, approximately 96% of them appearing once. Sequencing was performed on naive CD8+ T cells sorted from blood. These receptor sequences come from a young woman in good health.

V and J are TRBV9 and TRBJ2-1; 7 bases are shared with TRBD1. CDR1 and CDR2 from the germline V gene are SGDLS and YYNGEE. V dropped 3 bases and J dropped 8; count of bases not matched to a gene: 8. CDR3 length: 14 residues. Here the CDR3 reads CASSASLQGHEQFF. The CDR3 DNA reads TGTGCCAGCAGCGCCTCCTTACAGGGGCATGAGCAGTTCTTC.

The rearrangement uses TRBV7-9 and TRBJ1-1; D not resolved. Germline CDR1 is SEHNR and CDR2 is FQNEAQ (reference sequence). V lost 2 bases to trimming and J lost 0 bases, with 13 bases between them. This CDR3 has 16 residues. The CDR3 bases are TGTGCCAGCAGCTTAAGGTCGGGATCCATGAACACTGAAGCTTTCTTT. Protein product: CASSLRSGSMNTEAFF.

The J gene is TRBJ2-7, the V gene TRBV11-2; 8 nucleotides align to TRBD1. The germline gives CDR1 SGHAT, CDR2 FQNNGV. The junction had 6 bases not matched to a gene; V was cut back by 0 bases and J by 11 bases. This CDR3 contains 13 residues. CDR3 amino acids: CASSLEPSTGEYF. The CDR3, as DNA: TGTGCCAGCAGCTTAGAACCCTCGACAGGGGAGTACTTC.

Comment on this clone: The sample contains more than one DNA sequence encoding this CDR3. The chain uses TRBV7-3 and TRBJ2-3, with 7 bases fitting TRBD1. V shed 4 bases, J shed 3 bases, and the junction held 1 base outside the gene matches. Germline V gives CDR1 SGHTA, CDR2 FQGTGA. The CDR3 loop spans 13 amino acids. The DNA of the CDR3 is TGTGCCAGCAGCTCGACAGGGACAGATACGCAGTATTTT. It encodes CASSSTGTDTQYF. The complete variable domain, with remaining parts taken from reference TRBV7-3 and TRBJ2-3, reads GAGVSQTPSNKVTEKGKYVELRCDPISGHTALYWYRQSLGQGPEFLIYFQGTGAADDSGLPNDRFFAVRPEGSVSTLKIQRTERGDSAVYLCASSSTGTDTQYFGPGTRLTVL.

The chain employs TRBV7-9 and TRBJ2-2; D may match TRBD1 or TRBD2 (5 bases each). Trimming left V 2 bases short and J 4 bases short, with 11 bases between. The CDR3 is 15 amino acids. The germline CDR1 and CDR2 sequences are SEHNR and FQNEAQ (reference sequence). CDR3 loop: CASSLQSGGTGELFF. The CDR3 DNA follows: TGTGCCAGCAGCTTACAGTCTGGGGGCACCGGGGAGCTGTTTTTT.

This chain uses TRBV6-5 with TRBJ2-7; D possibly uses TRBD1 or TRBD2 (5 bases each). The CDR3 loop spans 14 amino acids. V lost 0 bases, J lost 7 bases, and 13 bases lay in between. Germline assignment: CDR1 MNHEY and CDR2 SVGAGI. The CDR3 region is CASSYSAGWGEQYF. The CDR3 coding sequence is TGTGCCAGCAGTTACTCGGCAGGATGGGGGGAGCAGTACTTC.

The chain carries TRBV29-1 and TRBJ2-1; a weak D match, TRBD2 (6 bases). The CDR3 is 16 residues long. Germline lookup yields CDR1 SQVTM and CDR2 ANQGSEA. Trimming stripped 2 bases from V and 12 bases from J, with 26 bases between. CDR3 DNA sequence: TGCAGCGTTGAATCCACCACTGGGCGGGGTACCCTAGGGCAGTTCTTC. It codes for CSVESTTGRGTLGQFF.

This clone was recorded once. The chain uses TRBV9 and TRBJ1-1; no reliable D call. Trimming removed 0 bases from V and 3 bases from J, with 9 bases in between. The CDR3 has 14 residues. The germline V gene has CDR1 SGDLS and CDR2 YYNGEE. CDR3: CASSVGGEHTEAFF. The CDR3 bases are TGTGCCAGCAGCGTAGGCGGGGAACACACTGAAGCTTTCTTT.

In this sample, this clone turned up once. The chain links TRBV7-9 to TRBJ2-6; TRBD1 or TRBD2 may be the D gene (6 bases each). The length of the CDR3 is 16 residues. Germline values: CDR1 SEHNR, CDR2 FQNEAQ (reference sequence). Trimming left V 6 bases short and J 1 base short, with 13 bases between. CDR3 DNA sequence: TGTGCCAGCAGTTGGGGGGCGGATTCTGGGGCCAACGTCCTGACTTTC. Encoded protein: CASSWGADSGANVLTF.

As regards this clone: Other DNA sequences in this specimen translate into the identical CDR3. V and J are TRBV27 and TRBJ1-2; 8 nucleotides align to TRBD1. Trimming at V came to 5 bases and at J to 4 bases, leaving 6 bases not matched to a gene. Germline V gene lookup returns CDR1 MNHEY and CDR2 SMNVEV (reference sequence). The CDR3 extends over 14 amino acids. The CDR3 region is CASSVTGGIYGYTF. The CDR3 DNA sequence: TGTGCCAGCAGTGTAACAGGGGGGATCTATGGCTACACCTTC.

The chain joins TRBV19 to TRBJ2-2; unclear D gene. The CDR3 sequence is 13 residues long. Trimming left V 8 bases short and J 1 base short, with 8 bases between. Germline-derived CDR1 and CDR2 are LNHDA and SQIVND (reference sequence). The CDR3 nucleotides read TGTGCCAGTCTAACACGGAACACCGGGGAGCTGTTTTTT. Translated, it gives CASLTRNTGELFF.